Below, 14 T cell receptor beta chains from the same sample are listed, as sequenced in a study of beta chain features in type 1 diabetes. All of the isolated RNA was reverse transcribed, so expressed TCRB transcripts were sequenced. Only in-frame clones appear in the TCRdb table, and some are missing; sequencing was by immunoSEQ multiplex PCR. The data hold 110,000 to 150,000 clones, with about 9.2% observed a single time. Sequencing was carried out using central memory CD4+ T cells from blood. These receptors came from a man aged 18 to 29 in good health.

The CDR3, as DNA: TGCGCCAGCAGCTTGGAAAGGAGGTCTGGAAACATTCAGTACTTC. Its translation: CASSLERRSGNIQYF. The J gene is TRBJ2-4, the V gene TRBV5-1, with D maybe TRBD2 (5 bases). CDR1 and CDR2 (germline): SGHRS, YFSETQ. V gave up 0 bases and J gave up 6 bases, with 13 bases separating them. CDR3 length equals 15 residues.

The chain couples TRBV28 to TRBJ2-7; a possible D gene is TRBD2 (5 bases). The germline V gene has CDR1 MDHEN and CDR2 SYDVKM. Deletions cut 5 bases from V and 6 bases from J, with 20 bases between. The CDR3 spans 15 residues. Written as DNA, the CDR3 is TGTGCCAGCAGTCCGCCGTCTGAGGGTAAGGGCGAGCAGTACTTC. Protein product: CASSPPSEGKGEQYF.

The chain couples TRBV5-1 to TRBJ2-7; D gene unclear. The CDR3 runs 11 residues. Germline assignment: CDR1 SGHRS and CDR2 YFSETQ. V was shortened by 3 bases and J by 4 bases, with 5 bases between the two germline ends. The CDR3 reads CASSSSYEQYF. As DNA, the CDR3 is TGCGCCAGCAGCTCTAGTTACGAGCAGTACTTC. The variable domain in full, with the rest retrieved from reference TRBV5-1 and TRBJ2-7, is KAGVTQTPRYLIKTRGQQVTLSCSPISGHRSVSWYQQTPGQGLQFLFEYFSETQRNKGNFPGRFSGRQFSNSRSEMNVSTLELGDSALYLCASSSSYEQYFGPGTRLTVT.

This clone was seen a handful of times. The chain joins TRBV25-1 to TRBJ1-6; D possibly corresponds to TRBD1 (5 bases). Germline CDR1 is MGHDK and CDR2 is SYGVNS. Trimming pared 4 bases from V and 3 bases from J, leaving 7 bases between. The CDR3 extends over 14 amino acids. The CDR3 nucleotides read TGTGCCAGCAGTGTTCAGGGCTATAATTCACCCCTCCACTTT. Translated: CASSVQGYNSPLHF.

V usage is TRBV7-2 and J usage is TRBJ2-7; 9 nucleotides align to TRBD1. V was clipped by 2 bases and J by 5 bases; unmatched bases: 4. Germline V lookup: CDR1 SGHTA, CDR2 FQGNSA. The CDR3 totals 14 residues. Here the CDR3 reads CASSLTRDRDEQYF. The CDR3 nucleotides read TGTGCCAGCAGCTTAACCCGGGACAGGGACGAGCAGTACTTC.

V and J are TRBV7-8 and TRBJ2-6, with a weak D call TRBD2 (6 bases). V lost 8 bases to trimming and J lost 2 bases, with 13 bases between them. The CDR3 runs to 15 residues. Germline V lookup: CDR1 SGHVS, CDR2 FQNEAQ. CDR3 nucleotides: TGTGCCAGCGGGAGAGGAGGGGCTGGGGCCAACGTCCTGACTTTC. This codes for CASGRGGAGANVLTF.

V and J are TRBV12-2 and TRBJ2-7; whether TRBD2, the table's D call, matches the DNA was not checked. TRBV12-2 is reported as a pseudogene. The CDR3 consists of 14 residues. The CDR3 reads CASRPTTSRCEQYF. CDR3 DNA: TGTGCAAGTCGCCCGACCACTAGTCGGTGCGAGCAGTACTTC.

The genes are TRBV19 and TRBJ2-3; possible D gene TRBD1, 5 bases. Germline CDR1 reads LNHDA; CDR2 reads SQIVND (reference sequence). The length of the CDR3 is 15 residues. The V and J ends lost 7 bases and 0 bases respectively, with 14 bases between them. The CDR3 DNA follows: TGTGCCAGTACATCCGGACATTCTAGCACAGATACGCAGTATTTT. Translating it yields CASTSGHSSTDTQYF.

There are many counts of this clone. The rearrangement joins TRBV7-9 to TRBJ1-2; 9 nucleotides line up with TRBD1. Germline CDR1 and CDR2: SEHNR and FQNEAQ (reference sequence). CDR3 size: 14 residues. J lost 8 bases, V lost 5 bases, and 9 bases had no gene match. The CDR3 DNA reads as TGTGCCAGCAGCACGGGGACAGGGTCGGGCGGCTACACCTTC. It yields the protein CASSTGTGSGGYTF. Filled out from reference TRBV7-9 and TRBJ1-2, the complete variable domain reads DTGVSQNPRHKITKRGQNVTFRCDPISEHNRLYWYRQTLGQGPEFLTYFQNEAQLEKSRLLSDRFSAERPKGSFSTLEIQRTEQGDSAMYLCASSTGTGSGGYTFGSGTRLTVV.

This clone was found a few times. CDR3 loop: CASSLGGGIYTGELFF. DNA for the CDR3: TGCGCCAGCAGCTTGGGCGGGGGAATTTACACCGGGGAGCTGTTTTTT. This chain uses TRBV5-1 with TRBJ2-2, with 7 nucleotides matching TRBD2. V lost 0 bases and J lost 3; bases outside the gene matches: 5. There are 16 residues in the CDR3. Germline-derived CDR1 and CDR2 are SGHRS and YFSETQ.

This clone was observed a few times. The chain couples TRBV9 to TRBJ2-3; TRBD2 agrees at 9 bases. The V segment lost 6 bases and the J segment 3 bases; nucleotides outside the gene matches: 8. This CDR3 comprises 15 residues. Germline CDR1 reads SGDLS; CDR2 reads YYNGEE. CDR3: CASTRTSDGTDTQYF. The CDR3 bases are TGTGCCAGCACGAGGACTAGCGATGGGACAGATACGCAGTATTTT.

J is TRBJ2-1 and V is TRBV25-1, with a possible D match to TRBD1 (6 bases). This CDR3 comprises 16 residues. Per the germline V gene, CDR1 is MGHDK and CDR2 is SYGVNS. Deletions cut 4 bases from V and 5 bases from J, with 18 bases between. CDR3 sequence: CASSGERQALNNEQFF. The CDR3 DNA reads as TGTGCCAGCAGTGGTGAAAGACAGGCCCTTAACAATGAGCAGTTCTTC.

This chain joins TRBV7-2 and TRBJ2-3, with D tentatively TRBD2 (6 bases). The CDR3 spans 13 residues. The V end was cut by 2 bases, the J end by 4 bases, with 7 bases between. CDR1 is SGHTA and CDR2 is FQGNSA in the germline V gene. This CDR3 reads CASSLLASDTQYF. The CDR3 nucleotides read TGTGCCAGCAGCTTACTAGCGTCAGATACGCAGTATTTT.

The sample holds a few counts of this clone. J is TRBJ2-1 and V is TRBV19; 15 bases are a match to TRBD2. The germline V gene has CDR1 LNHDA and CDR2 SQIVND (reference sequence). There are 15 residues in the CDR3. Unmatched junction bases numbered 5, after V lost 6 bases and J lost 8 bases. The CDR3 here is CASSRTSGGAYEQFF. CDR3 nucleotides: TGTGCCAGTAGCCGGACTAGCGGGGGGGCTTATGAGCAGTTCTTC.